Listed below are T cell receptor beta chains from one sample, sequenced in a study of vaccination and CD4 T cells after COVID-19. TCRdb re-derived calls from the PCR reads in MiXCR, one entry per CDR3 protein. The data contain about 25,000 distinct CDR3 sequences, over 45% of them seen just once; the ten biggest clones take up about 5.9%. Their antigens are not known. Sequenced material: CD4+ T cells from blood, cultured in vitro. Receptor source: a human donor who had recovered from COVID-19. Both conserved end residues are part of each CDR3. The D gene is left open where the match is weak. Some rows have no size entry. The others give once, few or many, or a class for an expanded clone.

V: TRBV7-9; D: TRBD2; J: TRBJ2-1; size: NA; CDR3: CASSPRPGRQDYNEQFF; DNA: TGTGCCAGCAGTCCTCGCCCCGGGAGGCAAGACTACAATGAGCAGTTCTTC
V: TRBV7-9; D: NA; J: TRBJ2-3; size: NA; CDR3: CASSSGRRQQYF; DNA: TGTGCCAGCAGCTCCGGTAGGCGCCAGCAGTATTTT
V: TRBV3-1; D: NA; J: TRBJ1-2; size: NA; CDR3: CASSQADLSNGYTF; DNA: TGTGCCAGCAGCCAAGCTGACCTCAGCAATGGCTACACCTTC
V: TRBV7-2; D: TRBD1; J: TRBJ1-1; size: few; CDR3: CASRWDRGTEAFF; DNA: TGTGCCAGCAGATGGGACAGGGGAACTGAAGCTTTCTTT
V: TRBV27; D: NA; J: TRBJ1-2; size: few; CDR3: CASSYRESNYGYTF; DNA: TGTGCCAGCAGTTACCGGGAGTCAAACTATGGCTACACCTTC
V: TRBV18; D: TRBD1; J: TRBJ2-5; size: NA; CDR3: CASSPGTGEETQYF; DNA: TGTGCCAGCTCACCCGGGACAGGGGAGGAGACCCAGTACTTC
V: TRBV12-5; D: TRBD1; J: TRBJ1-1; size: NA; CDR3: CASGMGQLNTEAFF; DNA: TGTGCCAGTGGTATGGGACAGCTGAACACTGAAGCTTTCTTT
V: TRBV18; D: TRBD2; J: TRBJ2-1; size: NA; CDR3: CASSPRSAGTSGAEQFF; DNA: TGTGCCAGCTCACCGAGAAGTGCCGGGACTAGCGGGGCTGAGCAGTTCTTC
V: TRBV12-3/TRBV12-4; D: TRBD1; J: TRBJ1-2; size: NA; CDR3: CASRSTGGSNYGYTF; DNA: TGTGCCAGCAGATCAACAGGGGGCTCTAACTATGGCTACACCTTC
V: TRBV12-3/TRBV12-4; D: NA; J: TRBJ1-6; size: NA; CDR3: CASTRGSSYNSPLHF; DNA: TGTGCCAGCACCAGAGGGAGTTCCTATAATTCACCCCTCCACTTT
V: TRBV5-4; D: TRBD1; J: TRBJ1-1; size: few; CDR3: CASSLGAIQGVTEAFF; DNA: TGTGCCAGCAGCTTGGGGGCAATCCAGGGGGTAACTGAAGCTTTCTTT
V: TRBV25-1; D: NA; J: TRBJ2-5; size: NA; CDR3: CASSEIRGRVQETQYF; DNA: TGTGCCAGCAGTGAAATCCGAGGAAGGGTACAAGAGACCCAGTACTTC
V: TRBV14; D: TRBD1; J: TRBJ1-2; size: NA; CDR3: CASRTGFYDGYTF; DNA: TGTGCCAGCAGGACAGGGTTTTATGATGGCTACACCTTC
V: TRBV12-3/TRBV12-4; D: TRBD2; J: TRBJ2-5; size: few; CDR3: CASSLAGGPETQYF; DNA: TGTGCCAGCAGTTTAGCGGGAGGGCCGGAGACCCAGTACTTC